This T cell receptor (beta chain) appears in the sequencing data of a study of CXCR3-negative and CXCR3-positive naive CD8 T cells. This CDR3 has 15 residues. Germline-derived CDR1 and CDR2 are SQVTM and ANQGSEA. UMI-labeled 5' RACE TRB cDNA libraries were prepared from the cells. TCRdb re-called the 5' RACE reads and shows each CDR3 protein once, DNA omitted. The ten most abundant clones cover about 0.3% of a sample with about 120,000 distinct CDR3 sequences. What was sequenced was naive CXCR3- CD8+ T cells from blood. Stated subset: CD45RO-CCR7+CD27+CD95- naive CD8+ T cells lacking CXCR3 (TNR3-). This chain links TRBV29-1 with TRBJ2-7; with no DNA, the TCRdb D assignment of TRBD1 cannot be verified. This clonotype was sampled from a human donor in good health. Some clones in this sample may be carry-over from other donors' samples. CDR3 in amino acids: CSARTGDGAAYEQYF.